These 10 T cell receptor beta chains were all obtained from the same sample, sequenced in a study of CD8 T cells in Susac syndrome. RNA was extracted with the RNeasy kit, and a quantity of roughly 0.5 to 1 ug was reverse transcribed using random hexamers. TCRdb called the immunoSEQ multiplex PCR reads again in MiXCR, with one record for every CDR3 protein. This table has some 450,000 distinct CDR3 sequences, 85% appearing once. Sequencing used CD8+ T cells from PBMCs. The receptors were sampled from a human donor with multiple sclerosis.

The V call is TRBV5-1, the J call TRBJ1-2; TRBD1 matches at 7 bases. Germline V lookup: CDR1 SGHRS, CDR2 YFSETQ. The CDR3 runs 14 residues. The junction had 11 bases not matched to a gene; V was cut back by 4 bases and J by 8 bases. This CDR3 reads CASSGVTGFYGYTF. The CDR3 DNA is TGCGCCAGCAGCGGGGTGACAGGGTTTTACGGCTACACCTTC.

CDR3 in DNA: TGTGCCAGCAGCCTCGATGAGACGCTGAACGAGCAGTACTTC. Translation: CASSLDETLNEQYF. This chain links TRBV12-3 or TRBV12-4 with TRBJ2-7; D unresolved. CDR3 length: 14 amino acids. V lost 6 bases to trimming and J lost 5 bases, with 17 bases between them.

The chain's CDR3 is CASSFSVEQYF. The CDR3 bases are TGTGCCAGCAGCTTCTCAGTCGAGCAGTACTTC. The rearrangement links TRBV7-9 to TRBJ2-7, with D hard to call. The V end lost 3 bases, the J end lost 6 bases, and 6 bases lay between the germline ends. The CDR3 covers 11 residues. Germline CDR1 is SEHNR and CDR2 is FQNEAQ (reference sequence).

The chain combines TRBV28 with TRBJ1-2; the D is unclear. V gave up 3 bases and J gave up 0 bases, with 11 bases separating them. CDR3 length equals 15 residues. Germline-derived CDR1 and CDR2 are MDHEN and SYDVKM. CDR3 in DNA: TGTGCCAGCAGTTTGGCACTATTACCTAACTATGGCTACACCTTC. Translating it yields CASSLALLPNYGYTF.

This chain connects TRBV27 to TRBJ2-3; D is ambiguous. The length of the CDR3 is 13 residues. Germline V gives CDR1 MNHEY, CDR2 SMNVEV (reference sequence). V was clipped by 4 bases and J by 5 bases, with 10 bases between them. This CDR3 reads CASSSWNGDTQYF. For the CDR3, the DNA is TGTGCCAGCAGTTCTTGGAACGGAGATACGCAGTATTTT.

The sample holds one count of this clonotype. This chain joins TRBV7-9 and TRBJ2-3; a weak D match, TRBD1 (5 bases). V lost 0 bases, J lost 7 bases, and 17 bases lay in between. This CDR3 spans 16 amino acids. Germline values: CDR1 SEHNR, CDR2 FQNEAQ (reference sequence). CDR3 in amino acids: CASSLAEQVLPNTQYF. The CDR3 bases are TGTGCCAGCAGCTTAGCGGAACAGGTCCTCCCCAATACGCAGTATTTT.

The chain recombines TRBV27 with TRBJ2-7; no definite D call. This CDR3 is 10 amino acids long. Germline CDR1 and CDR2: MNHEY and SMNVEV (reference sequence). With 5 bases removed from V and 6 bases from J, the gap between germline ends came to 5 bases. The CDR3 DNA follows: TGTGCCAGCAGTAGCGCCGAGCAGTACTTC. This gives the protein CASSSAEQYF.

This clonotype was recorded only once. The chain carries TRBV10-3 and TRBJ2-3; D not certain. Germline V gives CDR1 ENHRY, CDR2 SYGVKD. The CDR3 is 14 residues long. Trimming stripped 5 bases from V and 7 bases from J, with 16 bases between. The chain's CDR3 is CAISPPDGSNTQYF. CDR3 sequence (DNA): TGTGCCATCAGTCCCCCCGATGGTAGTAATACGCAGTATTTT.

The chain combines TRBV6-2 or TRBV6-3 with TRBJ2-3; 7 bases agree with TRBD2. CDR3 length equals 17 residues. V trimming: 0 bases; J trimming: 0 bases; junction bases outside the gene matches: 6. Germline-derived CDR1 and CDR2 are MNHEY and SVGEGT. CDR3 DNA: TGTGCCAGCAGTTACTCGCCTAGCGGAACTAGCACAGATACGCAGTATTTT. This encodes CASSYSPSGTSTDTQYF.

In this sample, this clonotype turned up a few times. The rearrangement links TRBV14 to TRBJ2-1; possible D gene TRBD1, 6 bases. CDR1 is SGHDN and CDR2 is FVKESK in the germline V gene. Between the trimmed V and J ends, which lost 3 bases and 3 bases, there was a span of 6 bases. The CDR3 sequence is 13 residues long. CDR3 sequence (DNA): TGTGCCAGCAGCCAGGACAGCTACAATGAGCAGTTCTTC. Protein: CASSQDSYNEQFF.